Sequencing of this T cell receptor beta chain was carried out in a study of tumor and adjacent non-tumor tissue in lung cancer. Turning to the study itself: Samples averaged roughly 4 million productive TCRbeta reads each. Study-wide points: Normal lung showed higher cumulative top 100 clone frequency than tumor. Compared with tumor, normal lung showed significantly lower TCR diversity.

The library came from three nested PCR rounds adapted from ARM-PCR protocols. MiXCR was run by TCRdb on the multiplex PCR reads, yielding one entry per CDR3 protein. Found here are fewer than 120,000 distinct CDR3 sequences, approximately 84% of them singletons; the top ten hold about 22%. Germline V lookup: CDR1 LGHNA, CDR2 YSLEER. The CDR3 has 17 residues. Comment on this clonotype: Its specificity is not known. Germline is not matched at one junction end, which may reflect a read error.

This sample's RNA came from whole unsorted tissue. Newly diagnosed lung cancer patients had thoracic surgery in China, August–late 2014, without prior chemotherapy. This receptor was taken from a man in his 70s with non-small cell lung cancer. The chain combines TRBV4-3 with TRBJ2-1; 8 nucleotides match TRBD2. The material sequenced was lung tumor tissue. For the CDR3, the DNA is TGCGCCATCAGCCAAGGCCCAGCGGGAGCTGAATATAATGAGCAATTCTTC. This encodes CAISQGPAGAEYNEQFF.